This T cell receptor beta chain appears in the sequencing data of a study of CD4 T cells in relation to SARS-CoV-2 and coronaviruses. TCRdb's table, derived via immunoSEQ multiplex PCR, lists solely in-frame clones and lacks some. The sample shows around 28,000 clones, around 80% of them seen only once. As concerns this clone: The antigen is undetermined.

Sequencing used memory CD4+ T cells from PBMCs, cultured in vitro. This clonotype was obtained from an adult with COVID-19.

The CDR3 loop reads CASSPRQLSYEQYF. The CDR3 DNA follows: TGTGCCAGCAGCCCTCGACAGCTCTCCTACGAGCAGTACTTC. The gene calls are TRBV5-6 and TRBJ2-7; possible D gene TRBD1, 5 bases. Trimming left V 4 bases short and J 0 bases short, with 11 bases between. Germline values: CDR1 SGHDT, CDR2 YYEEEE. The CDR3 totals 14 residues.